Below, 32 T cell receptor beta chains from the same sample are listed, as sequenced in a study of beta chain features in type 1 diabetes. Expressed TCRB transcripts were sequenced, since all the RNA that had been isolated was reverse transcribed. Assay: immunoSEQ multiplex PCR; the TCRdb copy retains only in-frame clones and omits some. This table holds around 340,000 clones, less than 10% found once. The sequenced sample consisted of central memory CD4+ T cells from blood. Receptor source: a woman in her late teens or twenties in good health.

A note on this clone: A read error is possible here, since a much larger clone lies one base away. The chain combines TRBV7-2 with TRBJ1-1; D gene unclear. This CDR3 has 13 amino acids. Germline CDR1 reads SGHTA; CDR2 reads FQGNSA. Between the trimmed V and J ends, which lost 4 bases and 1 base, there was a span of 7 bases. This CDR3 is CASSSSGNTEAFF. CDR3 coding DNA: TGTGCCAGCAGCTCCTCAGGGAACACTGAAGCTTTCTTT.

As DNA, the CDR3 is TGTGCCAGCAGCTTAGCCGGGACAGGGTTCGACAATGAGCAGTTCTTC. It yields the protein CASSLAGTGFDNEQFF. V gene TRBV7-9 combines with J gene TRBJ2-1; 9 bases map to TRBD1. The V gene end was trimmed by 0 bases and the J gene end by 5 bases; junction bases not matched to a gene: 5. CDR1 is SEHNR, CDR2 FQNEAQ, per germline (reference sequence). This CDR3 is 16 amino acids long.

CDR3 region: CASSVRGQQPQHF. The CDR3 bases are TGTGCCAGCAGCGTCAGGGGACAGCAGCCCCAGCATTTT. The chain recombines TRBV7-9 with TRBJ1-5, with 7 nucleotides matching TRBD1. CDR3 length equals 13 residues. The V gene end was trimmed by 5 bases and the J gene end by 7 bases; junction bases not matched to a gene: 5. Germline lookup yields CDR1 SEHNR and CDR2 FQNEAQ (reference sequence). The whole variable domain, filled in from reference TRBV7-9 and TRBJ1-5, reads DTGVSQNPRHKITKRGQNVTFRCDPISEHNRLYWYRQTLGQGPEFLTYFQNEAQLEKSRLLSDRFSAERPKGSFSTLEIQRTEQGDSAMYLCASSVRGQQPQHFGDGTRLSIL.

The table lists this clone with a few counts. This chain links TRBV6-5 with TRBJ1-5; no clear D gene. Per germline, CDR1 MNHEY and CDR2 SVGAGI. The CDR3 covers 13 residues. V lost 2 bases and J 6 bases, leaving 8 bases between the germline ends. CDR3 region: CASSYREPQPQHF. The DNA of the CDR3 is TGTGCCAGCAGTTACAGGGAGCCTCAGCCCCAGCATTTT.

This chain links TRBV6-1 with TRBJ2-4; 13 bases line up with TRBD2. The CDR3 is 18 amino acids. The V segment lost 1 base and the J segment 6 bases; nucleotides outside the gene matches: 9. The germline V gene encodes CDR1 MNHNS and CDR2 SASEGT. The CDR3 loop is CASSEDGLAGVARNIQYF. CDR3 in DNA: TGTGCCAGCAGTGAAGACGGACTAGCGGGAGTCGCTCGAAACATTCAGTACTTC.

This clone appeared many times. The J gene is TRBJ1-1, the V gene TRBV7-9; 8 bases fit TRBD1. The J segment lost 5 bases and the V segment lost 5 bases, leaving 7 bases of the junction unmatched. The CDR3 contains 14 residues. CDR1 is SEHNR and CDR2 is FQNEAQ in the germline V gene (reference sequence). In DNA, the CDR3 is TGTGCCAGCAGCCGGGAGGACAGGGAGACTGAAGCTTTCTTT. Translation: CASSREDRETEAFF. The full variable domain, its missing parts supplied by reference TRBV7-9 and TRBJ1-1, is DTGVSQNPRHKITKRGQNVTFRCDPISEHNRLYWYRQTLGQGPEFLTYFQNEAQLEKSRLLSDRFSAERPKGSFSTLEIQRTEQGDSAMYLCASSREDRETEAFFGQGTRLTVV.

This clone was observed a handful of times. The chain combines TRBV6-6 with TRBJ1-1, with 8 bases lining up with TRBD1. Germline CDR1 MNHNY, CDR2 SVGAGI (reference sequence). The CDR3 loop spans 14 amino acids. J was trimmed by 4 bases and V by 6 bases; bases with no gene match: 7. The CDR3 loop reads CASRDQGAATEAFF. CDR3 sequence (DNA): TGTGCCAGCAGGGACCAGGGGGCGGCCACTGAAGCTTTCTTT.

This clone was seen a few times. This rearrangement joins TRBV5-1 to TRBJ2-3; 9 nucleotides align to TRBD1. CDR3 length: 15 residues. The germline CDR1 and CDR2 sequences are SGHRS and YFSETQ. V was clipped by 4 bases and J by 4 bases; unmatched bases: 7. The CDR3 protein is CASSTGDREADTQYF. The CDR3 DNA is TGCGCCAGCAGCACTGGGGACAGGGAAGCAGATACGCAGTATTTT.

This clone has only a few counts. In DNA, the CDR3 is TGTGCCAGCTCACGGGGGAGAAGGGGCGACGACGAGCAGTACTTC. Amino acids: CASSRGRRGDDEQYF. The J gene is TRBJ2-7, the V gene TRBV18; perhaps D is TRBD1 or TRBD2 (5 bases each). This CDR3 is built from 15 residues. V shed 4 bases and J shed 5 bases, with 18 bases lying between them. From germline, CDR1 is KGHSH and CDR2 LQKENI. Together with reference TRBV18 and TRBJ2-7, the CDR3 gives the full variable domain: NAGVMQNPRHLVRRRGQEARLRCSPMKGHSHVYWYRQLPEEGLKFMVYLQKENIIDESGMPKERFSAEFPKEGPSILRIQQVVRGDSAAYFCASSRGRRGDDEQYFGPGTRLTVT.

This clone was counted between two and nine times. V usage is TRBV4-2 and J usage is TRBJ2-5; TRBD2 matches at 7 bases. From germline, CDR1 is LGHNA and CDR2 YNFKEQ. The CDR3 spans 15 residues. Trimming cost V 3 bases and J 1 base; bases outside gene matches: 5. This chain's CDR3 is CASSHKRGTQETQYF. Written as DNA, the CDR3 is TGTGCCAGCAGCCACAAGCGGGGTACCCAAGAGACCCAGTACTTC.

As for this clone: Additional DNA sequences in this sample encode the identical CDR3. The chain has TRBV6-1 and TRBJ2-5; 8 bases agree with TRBD1. This CDR3 spans 13 amino acids. The V gene's germline CDR1 is MNHNS and CDR2 SASEGT. Trimming removed 7 bases from V and 4 bases from J; junction bases left unmatched: 5. The CDR3 nucleotides read TGTGCCAGCAATTTACAGGGGGGAGAGACCCAGTACTTC. Protein product: CASNLQGGETQYF.

The chain carries TRBV7-6 and TRBJ2-1, with TRBD2 matching over 9 bases. This CDR3 comprises 15 residues. J lost 4 bases, V lost 1 base, and 2 bases had no gene match. Germline V lookup: CDR1 SGHVS, CDR2 FNYEAQ. The CDR3 loop reads CASSLVLAGYNEQFF. The CDR3 DNA is TGTGCCAGCAGCTTAGTTCTAGCGGGATACAATGAGCAGTTCTTC. Full variable domain (rest looked up from reference TRBV7-6 and TRBJ2-1): GAGVSQSPRYKVTKRGQDVALRCDPISGHVSLYWYRQALGQGPEFLTYFNYEAQQDKSGLPNDRFSAERPEGSISTLTIQRTEQRDSAMYRCASSLVLAGYNEQFFGPGTRLTVL.

This clone was detected a few times. The chain combines TRBV4-3 with TRBJ2-7; 12 bases line up with TRBD2. The CDR3 consists of 15 residues. V was pared by 1 base and J by 4 bases, with 2 bases of the junction left unmatched. Germline CDR1 reads LGHNA; CDR2 reads YSLEER. The CDR3 DNA sequence: TGCGCCAGCAGCCAAGGACTAGCGGGAGCGTACGAGCAGTACTTC. Translating gives CASSQGLAGAYEQYF.

The chain couples TRBV28 to TRBJ1-5; D uncertain. V lost 5 bases and J lost 0, with 11 bases in between. Germline V CDR1 and CDR2: MDHEN, SYDVKM. This CDR3 is built from 15 residues. The chain's CDR3 is CASSPNQYSNQPQHF. In nucleotides, the CDR3 is TGTGCCAGCAGTCCGAATCAGTATAGCAATCAGCCCCAGCATTTT.

This clone was recorded a few times. The V gene is TRBV28, the J gene TRBJ2-3, with TRBD2 matching 9 bases. J lost 2 bases, V lost 6 bases, and 6 bases had no gene match. This CDR3 has 15 residues. Germline V gives CDR1 MDHEN, CDR2 SYDVKM. For the CDR3, the DNA is TGTGCCAGCAGCCCCCGCGGGAGGGCCACAGATACGCAGTATTTT. This sequence encodes CASSPRGRATDTQYF.

The gene calls are TRBV27 and TRBJ2-1; TRBD2 aligns across 7 bases. The J segment lost 0 bases and the V segment lost 6 bases, leaving 11 bases of the junction unmatched. The germline gives CDR1 MNHEY, CDR2 SMNVEV (reference sequence). The CDR3 consists of 17 residues. The chain's CDR3 is CASSIWGGESSYNEQFF. The CDR3 nucleotides read TGTGCCAGCAGCATCTGGGGAGGGGAGAGCTCCTACAATGAGCAGTTCTTC.

This clone was counted at least ten times. The chain recombines TRBV6-6 with TRBJ2-6; D unresolved. V was cut by 6 bases and J by 0 bases, with 12 bases left in between. The CDR3 covers 16 residues. The V gene's germline CDR1 is MNHNY and CDR2 SVGAGI (reference sequence). The CDR3 nucleotides are TGTGCCAGCAGCAATCCTCCGGGCTCTGGGGCCAACGTCCTGACTTTC. Amino acid sequence: CASSNPPGSGANVLTF.

This clone came up a few times. This probably arose from a read error, given a far larger clone one base away. The V gene is TRBV4-1, the J gene TRBJ1-5; a weak D match, TRBD1 (6 bases). The CDR3 extends over 15 amino acids. Germline V CDR1 and CDR2: MGHRA, YSYEKL. DNA for the CDR3: TGCTCCAGCAGCCATTCCGGGGGCCCTGGGCAGCCCCAGCATTTT. As protein: CSSSHSGGPGQPQHF.

With regard to this clone: The sample has other DNA sequences that encode this CDR3 too. This sequence joins TRBV13 and TRBJ2-5; maybe TRBD2 (5 bases). V lost 6 bases and J 2 bases, leaving 7 bases between the germline ends. Germline V lookup: CDR1 PRHDT, CDR2 FYEKMQ (reference sequence). The CDR3 loop spans 12 amino acids. CDR3 residues: CASSREQETQYF. The CDR3 coding sequence is TGTGCCAGCAGTAGGGAGCAAGAGACCCAGTACTTC.

A word on this clone: This same CDR3 is encoded by further DNA sequences in the sample. The gene calls are TRBV7-2 and TRBJ1-2; TRBD1 agrees at 9 bases. The J segment lost 4 bases and the V segment lost 4 bases, leaving 4 bases of the junction unmatched. CDR1 is SGHTA, CDR2 FQGNSA, per germline. The CDR3 loop spans 14 amino acids. The CDR3: CASSSRQGGYGYTF. The CDR3 bases are TGTGCCAGCAGCTCCCGACAGGGGGGCTATGGCTACACCTTC.

This clone was seen ten or more times. Additional DNA sequences in this sample encode the identical CDR3. The chain couples TRBV6-1 to TRBJ2-2, with D hard to call. V shed 2 bases and J shed 0 bases, with 10 bases lying between them. Germline CDR1 MNHNS, CDR2 SASEGT. This CDR3 spans 16 amino acids. CDR3 protein: CASSEQANANTGELFF. The CDR3 DNA follows: TGTGCCAGCAGTGAACAGGCCAACGCGAACACCGGGGAGCTGTTTTTT.

This clone showed up just a few times. V is TRBV28 and J is TRBJ2-7; 9 positions match TRBD1. CDR3 length: 14 residues. Losses at the gene ends were 5 bases for V and 3 bases for J; bases not matched to a gene: 5. The germline V gene encodes CDR1 MDHEN and CDR2 SYDVKM. As DNA, the CDR3 is TGTGCCAGCAGTCCGGACAGGGGAAGCTACGAGCAGTACTTC. This codes for CASSPDRGSYEQYF.

This clone was recorded at least ten times. This chain links TRBV5-1 with TRBJ2-5; D tentatively fits TRBD1 or TRBD2 (6 bases each). This CDR3 is built from 16 residues. The V end was cut by 4 bases, the J end by 1 base, with 17 bases between. The germline V gene encodes CDR1 SGHRS and CDR2 YFSETQ. CDR3 sequence: CASSPYPGDFQETQYF. Written as DNA, the CDR3 is TGCGCCAGCAGCCCGTACCCAGGGGACTTCCAAGAGACCCAGTACTTC.

The gene calls are TRBV12-5 and TRBJ1-1; perhaps TRBD1 as D (5 bases). This CDR3 is built from 13 residues. Per the germline V gene, CDR1 is LGHNT and CDR2 is FRNRAP. Deletions cut 3 bases from V and 5 bases from J, with 10 bases between. The CDR3 loop is CASGFGGRTEAFF. In DNA, the CDR3 is TGTGCTAGTGGTTTTGGGGGTCGGACTGAAGCTTTCTTT.

The chain combines TRBV10-1 with TRBJ2-1; tentatively, D is TRBD2 (6 bases). Germline CDR1 and CDR2: WNHNN and SYGVQD (reference sequence). Trimming stripped 6 bases from V and 3 bases from J, with 15 bases between. CDR3 size: 15 residues. The CDR3 reads CASSPVGTLYNEQFF. The CDR3 DNA reads as TGCGCCAGCAGCCCCGTGGGGACTCTCTACAATGAGCAGTTCTTC.

This clone was recorded a few times. The chain employs TRBV19 and TRBJ2-7, with D possibly matching TRBD1 (6 bases). The V gene lost 3 bases and the J gene lost 3 bases, with 12 bases spanning the gap. In germline, CDR1 is LNHDA, CDR2 SQIVND (reference sequence). The CDR3 length is 14 residues. CDR3 residues: CASSISLDSYEQYF. Written as DNA, the CDR3 is TGTGCCAGTAGTATCTCCTTGGACAGCTACGAGCAGTACTTC.

This clone was detected a few times. The V call is TRBV5-4, the J call TRBJ1-5, with D tentatively TRBD1 (6 bases). From germline, CDR1 is SGHNT and CDR2 YYREEE (reference sequence). Deletions cut 1 base from V and 3 bases from J, with 8 bases between. The CDR3 runs 14 residues. The CDR3 sequence is CASSLRGANQPQHF. The CDR3 bases are TGTGCCAGCAGCTTGAGGGGGGCCAATCAGCCCCAGCATTTT.

The sample holds a few counts of this clone. This chain joins TRBV7-9 and TRBJ1-2, with D perhaps matching TRBD1 (6 bases). The V end lost 3 bases, the J end lost 8 bases, and 16 bases lay between the germline ends. The CDR3 totals 14 residues. Germline V gives CDR1 SEHNR, CDR2 FQNEAQ (reference sequence). CDR3 coding DNA: TGTGCCAGCAGCTTGTGGGCAGACAGGAGCGGCTACACCTTC. It specifies CASSLWADRSGYTF.

This clone was picked up a small number of times. The chain uses TRBV29-1 and TRBJ1-2; no definite D call. This CDR3 spans 11 amino acids. Per germline, CDR1 SQVTM and CDR2 ANQGSEA. V shed 2 bases and J shed 5 bases, with 6 bases lying between them. The CDR3: CSVEYWYGYTF. In DNA, the CDR3 is TGCAGCGTTGAATACTGGTATGGCTACACCTTC.

Notes on this clone: The junction departs from germline at one end; a sequencing error may be responsible. The genes are TRBV11-2 and TRBJ1-1, with D unresolved. CDR3 length: 13 residues. In germline, CDR1 is SGHAT, CDR2 FQNNGV. The CDR3 bases are TGTGCCAGCAGCCCCTCCCTGAAAACTGAAGCTTTCTTT. Translation: CASSPSLKTEAFF.

Only a few counts were recorded for this clone. This chain uses TRBV11-1 with TRBJ2-1, with TRBD2 matching over 7 bases. Germline assignment: CDR1 SGHAT and CDR2 FQDESV (reference sequence). V dropped 3 bases and J dropped 8; count of bases not matched to a gene: 4. This CDR3 has 13 amino acids. Here the CDR3 DNA reads TGTGCCAGCAGCTTCAGACTAGCCGATGAGCAGTTCTTC. Amino acids: CASSFRLADEQFF.

The table lists this clone with a few counts. The chain carries TRBV5-4 and TRBJ2-5; 8 bases line up with TRBD2. With V trimmed by 1 base and J by 4 bases, 3 bases remained unmatched. Germline V gene data show CDR1 as SGHNT and CDR2 as YYREEE (reference sequence). The CDR3 has 14 amino acids. CDR3 sequence reads: CASSLSSGPETQYF. The CDR3 region has the DNA TGTGCCAGCAGCTTGTCTAGCGGGCCAGAGACCCAGTACTTC.